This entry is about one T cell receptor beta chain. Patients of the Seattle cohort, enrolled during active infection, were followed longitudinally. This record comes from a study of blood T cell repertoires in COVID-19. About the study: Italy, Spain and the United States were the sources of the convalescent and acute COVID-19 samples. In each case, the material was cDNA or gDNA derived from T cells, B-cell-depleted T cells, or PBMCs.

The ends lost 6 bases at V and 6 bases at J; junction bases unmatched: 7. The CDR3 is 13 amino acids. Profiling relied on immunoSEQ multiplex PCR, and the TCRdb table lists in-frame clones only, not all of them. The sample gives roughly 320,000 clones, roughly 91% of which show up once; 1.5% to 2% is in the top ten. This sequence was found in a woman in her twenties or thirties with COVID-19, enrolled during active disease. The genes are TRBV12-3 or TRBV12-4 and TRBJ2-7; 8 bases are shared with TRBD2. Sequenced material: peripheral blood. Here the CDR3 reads CASSISGGAEQYV. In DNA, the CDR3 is TGTGCCAGCAGCATAAGCGGGGGCGCCGAGCAGTACGTC.